This T cell receptor (beta chain) was sequenced during a study of T cells in Graves' hyperthyroidism and ophthalmopathy. The wider study: Prior to any treatment, at the point of initial diagnosis, peripheral blood was collected.

It was RNA transcripts that yielded the amplified TCR beta CDR3 regions. Using the HTBI primer set, a first-round RT-PCR was run on the TCR CDR3. TCRdb analysed the multiplex PCR reads with MiXCR anew, one entry per CDR3 protein. The top ten hold over 9% of the sample, which has roughly 520,000 distinct CDR3 sequences, about 24% seen once. This clonotype turned up a few times. What it recognizes is unknown. Each person with ophthalmopathy scored at least 3 on the Clinical Activity Score, reached NOSPECS grade 4 or higher, and had been ill under 3 months. Not enrolled were patients with uncontrolled infection, other autoimmune disease, pregnancy or lactation. Whole-study findings and limits: In the blood, most expanded thyroid clonotypes above 0.001 appeared as well.

Trimming removed 5 bases at V and 0 bases at J, with 14 bases between. This CDR3 is 15 amino acids long. Per germline, CDR1 SGHAT and CDR2 FQNNGV. This clonotype was obtained from a woman between 25 and 40 years old with Graves' ophthalmopathy. Sequenced sample: blood. The chain links TRBV11-2 to TRBJ2-7; maybe TRBD1 (6 bases). CDR3 sequence: CASSLTTGTSYEQYF. The CDR3 DNA reads TGTGCCAGCAGCCTTACGACAGGAACCTCCTACGAGCAGTACTTC. Full variable domain (outside the CDR3, taken from reference TRBV11-2 and TRBJ2-7): EAGVAQSPRYKIIEKRQSVAFWCNPISGHATLYWYQQILGQGPKLLIQFQNNGVVDDSQLPKDRFSAERLKGVDSTLKIQPAKLEDSAVYLCASSLTTGTSYEQYFGPGTRLTVT.